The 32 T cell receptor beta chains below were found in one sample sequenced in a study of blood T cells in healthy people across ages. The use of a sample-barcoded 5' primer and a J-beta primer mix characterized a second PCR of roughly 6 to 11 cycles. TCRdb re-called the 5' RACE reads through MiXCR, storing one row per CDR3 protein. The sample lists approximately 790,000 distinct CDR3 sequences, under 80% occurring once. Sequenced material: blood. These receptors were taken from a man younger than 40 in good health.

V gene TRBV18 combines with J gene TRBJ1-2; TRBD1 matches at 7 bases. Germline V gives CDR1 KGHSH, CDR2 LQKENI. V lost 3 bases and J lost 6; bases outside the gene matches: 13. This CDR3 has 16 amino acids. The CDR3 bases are TGTGCCAGCTCACCTACCGCAGGGGGAATGTTGGATGGCTACACCTTC. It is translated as CASSPTAGGMLDGYTF.

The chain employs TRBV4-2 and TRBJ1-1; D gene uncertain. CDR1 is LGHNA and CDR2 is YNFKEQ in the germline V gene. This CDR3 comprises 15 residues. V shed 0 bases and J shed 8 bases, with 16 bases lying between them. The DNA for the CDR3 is TGTGCCAGCAGCCAAGATACTGGTAGACGGTACGAAGCTTTCTTT. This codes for CASSQDTGRRYEAFF.

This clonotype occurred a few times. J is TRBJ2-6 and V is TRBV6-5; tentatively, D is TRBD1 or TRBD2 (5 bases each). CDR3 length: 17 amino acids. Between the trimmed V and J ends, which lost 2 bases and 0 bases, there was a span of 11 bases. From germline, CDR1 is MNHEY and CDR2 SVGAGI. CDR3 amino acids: CASSYGSGTSGANVLTF. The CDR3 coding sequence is TGTGCCAGCAGTTACGGGTCAGGGACCTCTGGGGCCAACGTCCTGACTTTC.

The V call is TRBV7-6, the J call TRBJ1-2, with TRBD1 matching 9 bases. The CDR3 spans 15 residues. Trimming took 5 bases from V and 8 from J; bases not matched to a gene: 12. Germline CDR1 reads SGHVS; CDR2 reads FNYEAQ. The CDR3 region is CASSPVISDRGGYTF. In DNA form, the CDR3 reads TGTGCCAGCAGCCCAGTTATATCGGACAGGGGAGGCTACACCTTC.

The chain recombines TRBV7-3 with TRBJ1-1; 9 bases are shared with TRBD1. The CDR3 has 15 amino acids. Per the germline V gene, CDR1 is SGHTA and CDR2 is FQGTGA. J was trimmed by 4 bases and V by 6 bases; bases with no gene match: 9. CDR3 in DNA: TGTGCCAGCAGAGGGGGGACAGGGCTGACCACTGAAGCTTTCTTT. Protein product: CASRGGTGLTTEAFF.

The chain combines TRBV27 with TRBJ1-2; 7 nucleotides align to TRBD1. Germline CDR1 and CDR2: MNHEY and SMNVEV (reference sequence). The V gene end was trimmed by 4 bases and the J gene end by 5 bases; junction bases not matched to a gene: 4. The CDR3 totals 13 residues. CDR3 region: CASSYRQGYGYTF. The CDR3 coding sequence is TGTGCCAGCAGTTACCGACAGGGTTATGGCTACACCTTC.

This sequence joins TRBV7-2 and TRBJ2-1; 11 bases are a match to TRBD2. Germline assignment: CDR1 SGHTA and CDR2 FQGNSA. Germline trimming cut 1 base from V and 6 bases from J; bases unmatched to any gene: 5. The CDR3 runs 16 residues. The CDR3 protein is CASSLVLAGGFNEQFF. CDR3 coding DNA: TGTGCCAGCAGCTTAGTCCTAGCGGGGGGTTTCAATGAGCAGTTCTTC.

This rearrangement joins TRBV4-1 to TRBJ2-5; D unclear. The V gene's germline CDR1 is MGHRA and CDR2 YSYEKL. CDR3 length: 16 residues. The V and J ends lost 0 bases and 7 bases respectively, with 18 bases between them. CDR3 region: CASSQEDRSTLWTQYF. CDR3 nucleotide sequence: TGCGCCAGCAGCCAAGAGGATCGTAGTACTCTATGGACCCAGTACTTC.

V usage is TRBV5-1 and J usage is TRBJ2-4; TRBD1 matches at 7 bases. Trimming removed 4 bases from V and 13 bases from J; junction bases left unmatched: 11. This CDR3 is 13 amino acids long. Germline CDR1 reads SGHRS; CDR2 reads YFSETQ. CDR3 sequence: CASSKGATEEQYF. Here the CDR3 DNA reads TGCGCCAGCAGCAAGGGGGCGACGGAAGAGCAGTACTTC.

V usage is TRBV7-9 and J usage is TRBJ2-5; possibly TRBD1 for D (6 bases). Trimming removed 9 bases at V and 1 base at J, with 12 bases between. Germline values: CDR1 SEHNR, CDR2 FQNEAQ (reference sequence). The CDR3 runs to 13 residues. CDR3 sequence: CASIRTAQETQYF. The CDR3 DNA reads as TGTGCCAGTATACGGACAGCCCAAGAGACCCAGTACTTC. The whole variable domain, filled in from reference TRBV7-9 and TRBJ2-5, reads DTGVSQNPRHKITKRGQNVTFRCDPISEHNRLYWYRQTLGQGPEFLTYFQNEAQLEKSRLLSDRFSAERPKGSFSTLEIQRTEQGDSAMYLCASIRTAQETQYFGPGTRLLVL.

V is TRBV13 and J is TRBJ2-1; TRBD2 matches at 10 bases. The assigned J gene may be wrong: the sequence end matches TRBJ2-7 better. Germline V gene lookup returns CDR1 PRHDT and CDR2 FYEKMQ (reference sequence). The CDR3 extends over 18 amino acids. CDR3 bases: TGTGCCAGCAGCAATCCTAGCGGGGGAGATAGTTCCTACAATGAGCAGTACTTC. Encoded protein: CASSNPSGGDSSYNEQYF.

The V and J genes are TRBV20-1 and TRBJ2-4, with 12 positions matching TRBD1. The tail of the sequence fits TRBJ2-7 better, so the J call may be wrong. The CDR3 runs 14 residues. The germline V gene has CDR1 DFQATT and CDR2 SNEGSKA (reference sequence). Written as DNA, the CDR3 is TGCAGTGCACCCCGGGACAGGGGGCACTACGAGCAGTACTTC. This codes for CSAPRDRGHYEQYF.

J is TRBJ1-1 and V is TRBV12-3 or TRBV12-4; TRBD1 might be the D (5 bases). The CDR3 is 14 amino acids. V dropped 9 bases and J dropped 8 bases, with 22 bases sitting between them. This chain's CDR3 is CASSIKAGTTEAFF. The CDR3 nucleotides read TGTGCCAGTTCAATTAAGGCAGGGACCACCGAAGCTTTCTTT.

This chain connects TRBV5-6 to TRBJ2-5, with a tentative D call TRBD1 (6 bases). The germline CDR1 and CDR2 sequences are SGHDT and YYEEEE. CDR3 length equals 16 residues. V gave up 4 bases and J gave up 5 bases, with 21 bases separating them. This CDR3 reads CASSTLGTNSEETQYF. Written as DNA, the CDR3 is TGTGCCAGCAGCACGTTAGGGACAAACTCCGAGGAGACCCAGTACTTC.

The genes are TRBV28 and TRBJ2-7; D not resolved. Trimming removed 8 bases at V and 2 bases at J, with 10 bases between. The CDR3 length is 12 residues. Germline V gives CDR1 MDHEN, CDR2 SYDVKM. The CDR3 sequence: CASSERTYEQYF. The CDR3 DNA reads TGTGCCAGCTCAGAGCGCACCTACGAGCAGTACTTC.

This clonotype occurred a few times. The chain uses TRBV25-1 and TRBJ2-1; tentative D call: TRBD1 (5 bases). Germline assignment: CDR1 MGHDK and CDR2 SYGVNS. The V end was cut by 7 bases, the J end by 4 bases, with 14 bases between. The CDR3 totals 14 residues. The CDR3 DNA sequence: TGTGCCAGCACGAGGACATCGGAGTACAATGAGCAGTTCTTC. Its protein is CASTRTSEYNEQFF.

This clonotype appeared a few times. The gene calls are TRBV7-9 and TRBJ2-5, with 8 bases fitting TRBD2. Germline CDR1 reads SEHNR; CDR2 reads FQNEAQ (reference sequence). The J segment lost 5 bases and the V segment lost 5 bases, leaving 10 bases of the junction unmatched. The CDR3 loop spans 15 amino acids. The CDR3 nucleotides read TGTGCCAGCAGCCCCGGGACTAGGGAAGTGGAGACCCAGTACTTC. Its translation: CASSPGTREVETQYF.

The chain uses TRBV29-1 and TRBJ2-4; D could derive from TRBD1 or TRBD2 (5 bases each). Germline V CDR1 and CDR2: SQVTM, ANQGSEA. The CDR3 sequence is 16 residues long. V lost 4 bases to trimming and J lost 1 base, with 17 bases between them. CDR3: CSVGSRVREAKNIQYF. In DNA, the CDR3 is TGCAGCGTTGGGTCCAGGGTTAGGGAGGCCAAAAACATTCAGTACTTC.

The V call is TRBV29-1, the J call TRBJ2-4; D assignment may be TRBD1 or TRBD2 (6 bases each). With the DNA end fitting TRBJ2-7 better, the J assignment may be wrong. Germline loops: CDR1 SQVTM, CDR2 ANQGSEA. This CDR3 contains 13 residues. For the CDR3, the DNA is TGCAGCGTTGAGGGGGGCAGATATAACGAGCAGTACTTC. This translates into CSVEGGRYNEQYF.

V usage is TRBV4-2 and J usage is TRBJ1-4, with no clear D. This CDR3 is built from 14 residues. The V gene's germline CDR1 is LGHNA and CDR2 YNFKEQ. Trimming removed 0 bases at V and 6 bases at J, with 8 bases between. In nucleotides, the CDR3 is TGTGCCAGCAGCCAAGATCCGTCCCATGAAAAACTGTTTTTT. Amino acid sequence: CASSQDPSHEKLFF.

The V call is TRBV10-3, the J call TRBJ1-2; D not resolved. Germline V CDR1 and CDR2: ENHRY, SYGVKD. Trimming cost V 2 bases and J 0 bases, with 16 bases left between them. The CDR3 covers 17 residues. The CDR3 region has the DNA TGTGCCATCAGTGAGAAAAACTCGAAGGCGTCTAACTATGGCTACACCTTC. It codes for CAISEKNSKASNYGYTF.

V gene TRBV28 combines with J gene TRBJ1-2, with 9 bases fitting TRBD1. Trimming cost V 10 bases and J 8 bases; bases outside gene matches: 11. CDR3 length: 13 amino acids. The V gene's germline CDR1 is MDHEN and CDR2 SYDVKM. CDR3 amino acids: CATSTGGAWGYTF. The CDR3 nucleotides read TGTGCCACCTCTACAGGGGGCGCCTGGGGCTACACCTTC.

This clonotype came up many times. For the CDR3, the DNA is TGTGCCAGCAGTTCCCTCGGGACTGGGTTCGACGAGCAGTACTTC. It translates to CASSSLGTGFDEQYF. The chain carries TRBV27 and TRBJ2-7; maybe TRBD2 (6 bases). V lost 4 bases to trimming and J lost 5 bases, with 18 bases between them. CDR1 and CDR2 (germline): MNHEY, SMNVEV (reference sequence). CDR3 size: 15 residues.

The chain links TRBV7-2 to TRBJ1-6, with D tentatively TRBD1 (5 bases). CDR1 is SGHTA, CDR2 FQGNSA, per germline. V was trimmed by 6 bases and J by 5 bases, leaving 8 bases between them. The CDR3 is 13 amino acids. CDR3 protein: CASSRDHNSPLHF. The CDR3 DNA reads TGTGCCAGCAGTCGGGACCATAATTCACCCCTCCACTTT.

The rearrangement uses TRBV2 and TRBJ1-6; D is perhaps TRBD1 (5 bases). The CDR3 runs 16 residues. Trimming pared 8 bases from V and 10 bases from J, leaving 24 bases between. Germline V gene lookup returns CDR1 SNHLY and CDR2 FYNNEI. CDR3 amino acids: CASVGTVKRQGSPLHF. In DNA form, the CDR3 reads TGTGCCAGCGTAGGGACGGTCAAGCGTCAAGGATCACCCCTCCACTTT.

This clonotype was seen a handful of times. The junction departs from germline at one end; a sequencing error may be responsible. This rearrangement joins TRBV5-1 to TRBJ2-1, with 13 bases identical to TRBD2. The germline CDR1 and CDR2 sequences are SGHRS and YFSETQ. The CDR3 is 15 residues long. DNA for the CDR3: TGTGCCAGCAGCTCACGGACTAGCGGGGGCGATGAGCGGTTCTTC. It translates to CASSSRTSGGDERFF.

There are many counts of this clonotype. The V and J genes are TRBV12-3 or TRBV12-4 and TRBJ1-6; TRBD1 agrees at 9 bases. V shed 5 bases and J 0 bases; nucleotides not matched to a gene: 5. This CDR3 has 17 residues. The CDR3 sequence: CASSPTGGSSYNSPLHF. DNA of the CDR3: TGTGCCAGCAGTCCGACAGGGGGGAGCTCCTATAATTCACCCCTCCACTTT.

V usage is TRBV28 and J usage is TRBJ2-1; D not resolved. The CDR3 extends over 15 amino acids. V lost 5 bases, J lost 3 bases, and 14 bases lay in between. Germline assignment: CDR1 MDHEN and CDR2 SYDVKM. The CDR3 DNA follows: TGTGCCAGCAGTCCAGCCTCCTCCGGCTACAATGAGCAGTTCTTC. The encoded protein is CASSPASSGYNEQFF.

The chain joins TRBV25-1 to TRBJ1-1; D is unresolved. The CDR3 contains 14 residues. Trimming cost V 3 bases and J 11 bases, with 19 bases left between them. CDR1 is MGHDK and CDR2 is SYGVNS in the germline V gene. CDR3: CASSESTGSSMAFF. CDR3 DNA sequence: TGTGCCAGCAGTGAGTCTACCGGGTCATCAATGGCTTTCTTT.

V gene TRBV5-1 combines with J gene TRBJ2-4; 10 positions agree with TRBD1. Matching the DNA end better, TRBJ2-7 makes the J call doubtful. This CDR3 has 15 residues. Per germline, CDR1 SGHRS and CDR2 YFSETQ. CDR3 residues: CASSPYLGQGDEQYF. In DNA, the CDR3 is TGCGCCAGCAGCCCTTATCTCGGACAGGGGGACGAGCAGTACTTC.

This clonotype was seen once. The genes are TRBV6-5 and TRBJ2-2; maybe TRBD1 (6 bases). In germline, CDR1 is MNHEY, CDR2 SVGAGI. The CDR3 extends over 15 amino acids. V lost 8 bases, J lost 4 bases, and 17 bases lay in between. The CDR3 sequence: CASFQGQGFTGELFF. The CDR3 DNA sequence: TGTGCCAGCTTTCAAGGGCAGGGGTTCACCGGGGAGCTGTTTTTT.

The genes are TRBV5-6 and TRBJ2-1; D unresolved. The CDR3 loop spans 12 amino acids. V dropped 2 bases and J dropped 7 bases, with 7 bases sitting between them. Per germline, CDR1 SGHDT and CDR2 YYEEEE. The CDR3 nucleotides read TGTGCCAGCAGCTTTGTTGAAAATGAGCAGTTCTTC. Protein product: CASSFVENEQFF.